A single sample is the source of the 22 T cell receptor beta chains below, sequenced in a study of shared clonotypes between healthy human individuals. Sequencing was performed with immunoSEQ multiplex PCR; in TCRdb, only in-frame clones are kept and a portion is missing. The data contain roughly 2 million clones, approximately 95% of them singletons. Sequenced input: naive CD4+ T cells sorted from blood. As for subset: CD45RA+ positively selected. These receptors were obtained from a man aged 18 to 30 in good health.

This chain uses TRBV27 with TRBJ1-1; a weak D match, TRBD1 (6 bases). From germline, CDR1 is MNHEY and CDR2 SMNVEV (reference sequence). There are 14 residues in the CDR3. The germline V and J ends were trimmed by 6 bases and 3 bases, with 14 bases remaining between them. CDR3 bases: TGTGCCAGCAGCCTTCATGGGGGCGACACTGAAGCTTTCTTT. Its protein product is CASSLHGGDTEAFF.

The chain uses TRBV19 and TRBJ2-1; tentatively, D is TRBD2 (7 bases). This CDR3 contains 14 residues. Germline CDR1 reads LNHDA; CDR2 reads SQIVND (reference sequence). The V end was cut by 5 bases, the J end by 10 bases, with 18 bases between. The CDR3 DNA sequence: TGTGCCAGTAGTGATGGCGGGGGACAACCGGAGCAGTTCTTC. The encoded protein is CASSDGGGQPEQFF.

This chain connects TRBV6-7 to TRBJ2-1, with D perhaps TRBD1 (6 bases). TRBV6-7 is an ORF; its function is uncertain. This CDR3 contains 15 residues. V lost 10 bases to trimming and J lost 6 bases, with 22 bases between them. DNA for the CDR3: TGTGCCACCTCCCCAGTGGGGGCTGGGGCCAATGAGCAGTTCTTC. Amino acid sequence: CATSPVGAGANEQFF.

The V and J genes are TRBV7-3 and TRBJ1-3, with D perhaps matching TRBD1 (5 bases). Germline loops: CDR1 SGHTA, CDR2 FQGTGA. Trimming took 5 bases from V and 0 from J, leaving 14 bases between them. The length of the CDR3 is 16 residues. CDR3 protein: CASSPTDKSSGNTIYF. The CDR3 DNA follows: TGTGCCAGCAGCCCGACGGACAAGAGCTCTGGAAACACCATATATTTT.

This rearrangement joins TRBV27 to TRBJ1-2; possibly TRBD1 for D (5 bases). Germline CDR1 reads MNHEY; CDR2 reads SMNVEV (reference sequence). V was cut by 2 bases and J by 4 bases, with 11 bases left in between. The CDR3 consists of 14 residues. This CDR3 reads CASSLTQGAYGYTF. The DNA for the CDR3 is TGTGCCAGCAGTTTAACCCAGGGAGCCTATGGCTACACCTTC.

The chain employs TRBV27 and TRBJ2-3; 8 bases agree with TRBD2. Trimming removed 1 base from V and 4 bases from J; junction bases left unmatched: 1. The CDR3 has 14 amino acids. The germline V gene has CDR1 MNHEY and CDR2 SMNVEV (reference sequence). The CDR3 loop is CASSLYGGADTQYF. The CDR3, as DNA: TGTGCCAGCAGTTTATACGGGGGGGCAGATACGCAGTATTTT.

The chain links TRBV18 to TRBJ2-7, with D maybe TRBD1 (6 bases). V lost 5 bases and J lost 0, with 17 bases in between. Germline CDR1 is KGHSH and CDR2 is LQKENI. The length of the CDR3 is 16 residues. The CDR3 DNA follows: TGTGCCAGCTCAGCCCGACAGGTCGCCGTCTCCTACGAGCAGTACTTC. Translation: CASSARQVAVSYEQYF.

V gene TRBV6-6 combines with J gene TRBJ2-1; D may be TRBD2 (5 bases). This CDR3 is built from 13 residues. The germline CDR1 and CDR2 sequences are MNHNY and SVGAGI (reference sequence). V lost 7 bases to trimming and J lost 7 bases, with 14 bases between them. The CDR3 protein is CASTSPGENEQFF. The CDR3, as DNA: TGTGCCAGCACCTCCCCCGGGGAAAATGAGCAGTTCTTC.

This sequence joins TRBV6-1 and TRBJ1-1; tentatively, D is TRBD1 (5 bases). Per the germline V gene, CDR1 is MNHNS and CDR2 is SASEGT. CDR3 length: 13 amino acids. Trimming removed 2 bases from V and 6 bases from J, with 10 bases in between. This CDR3 reads CASSENRGPEAFF. CDR3 coding DNA: TGTGCCAGCAGTGAAAATAGGGGCCCTGAAGCTTTCTTT.

This clone was seen once. The V call is TRBV10-2, the J call TRBJ1-6; D uncertain. V was clipped by 2 bases and J by 5 bases, with 13 bases between them. The CDR3 covers 16 residues. CDR1 WSHSY and CDR2 SAAADI come from the germline V gene. The chain's CDR3 is CASSERIWQDNSPLHF. CDR3 nucleotides: TGCGCCAGCAGTGAGAGAATTTGGCAGGATAATTCACCCCTCCACTTT.

The gene calls are TRBV9 and TRBJ2-5, with D maybe TRBD2 (6 bases). Per germline, CDR1 SGDLS and CDR2 YYNGEE. V was cut by 4 bases and J by 0 bases, with 10 bases left in between. CDR3 length: 14 amino acids. Here the CDR3 DNA reads TGTGCCAGCAGCTCCAGGACTAACCAAGAGACCCAGTACTTC. Residues: CASSSRTNQETQYF.

The rearrangement links TRBV27 to TRBJ1-1; D remains ambiguous. CDR3 length equals 15 residues. The germline V gene has CDR1 MNHEY and CDR2 SMNVEV (reference sequence). Trimming removed 5 bases at V and 0 bases at J, with 13 bases between. The CDR3 DNA is TGTGCCAGCAGTAGAGGTGTTGTCATGAACACTGAAGCTTTCTTT. Its translation: CASSRGVVMNTEAFF.

This clone was found once. This chain joins TRBV19 and TRBJ2-2; D is uncertain. Germline V gene lookup returns CDR1 LNHDA and CDR2 SQIVND (reference sequence). V was clipped by 9 bases and J by 0 bases, with 11 bases between them. The CDR3 is made up of 14 amino acids. CDR3 in DNA: TGTGCCAGCATTGGACGGACGAACACCGGGGAGCTGTTTTTT. Translated: CASIGRTNTGELFF. Full variable domain (rest looked up from reference TRBV19 and TRBJ2-2): DGGITQSPKYLFRKEGQNVTLSCEQNLNHDAMYWYRQDPGQGLRLIYYSQIVNDFQKGDIAEGYSVSREKKESFPLTVTSAQKNPTAFYLCASIGRTNTGELFFGEGSRLTVL.

DNA for the CDR3: TGTGCCAGTGGGACTAGCGGGAGTCGGGAGCAGTTCTTC. It is translated as CASGTSGSREQFF. The chain links TRBV5-5 to TRBJ2-1, with 14 bases lining up with TRBD2. Germline V gene lookup returns CDR1 SGHKS and CDR2 YYEKEE (reference sequence). V shed 8 bases and J 10 bases; nucleotides not matched to a gene: 5. The CDR3 is 13 amino acids.

This clone was observed a single time. The chain links TRBV6-1 to TRBJ1-2; D call uncertain. V was trimmed by 2 bases and J by 8 bases, leaving 21 bases between them. CDR1 is MNHNS and CDR2 is SASEGT in the germline V gene. The CDR3 is made up of 16 amino acids. The CDR3 region is CASSEIRTLEGEGYTF. The CDR3 DNA reads as TGTGCCAGCAGTGAAATCCGGACCCTGGAGGGCGAAGGCTACACCTTC.

The V gene is TRBV2, the J gene TRBJ2-1; TRBD2 aligns across 8 bases. J lost 7 bases, V lost 0 bases, and 8 bases had no gene match. The germline V gene has CDR1 SNHLY and CDR2 FYNNEI. The CDR3 sequence is 16 residues long. The CDR3 nucleotides read TGTGCCAGCAGTGAAGCACAGCGGGAGACTCGGAATGAGCAGTTCTTC. Residues: CASSEAQRETRNEQFF.

V gene TRBV9 combines with J gene TRBJ2-5; D gene uncertain. The V and J ends lost 0 bases and 5 bases respectively, with 5 bases between them. CDR3 size: 12 residues. CDR1 and CDR2 (germline): SGDLS, YYNGEE. The CDR3 DNA is TGTGCCAGCAGCGTAGAACATGAGACCCAGTACTTC. Protein sequence: CASSVEHETQYF.

The J gene is TRBJ2-1, the V gene TRBV29-1; weak D call: TRBD2 (5 bases). The CDR3 is made up of 13 amino acids. V gave up 7 bases and J gave up 4 bases, with 14 bases separating them. Germline CDR1 reads SQVTM; CDR2 reads ANQGSEA. This CDR3 reads CSAAPRLYNEQFF. CDR3 nucleotide sequence: TGCAGCGCCGCCCCCCGACTATACAATGAGCAGTTCTTC.

The rearrangement joins TRBV5-6 to TRBJ2-7, with D possibly TRBD2 on 6 matching bases. There are 14 residues in the CDR3. CDR1 and CDR2 from the germline V gene are SGHDT and YYEEEE. V was pared by 2 bases and J by 0 bases, with 9 bases between. The CDR3, as DNA: TGTGCCAGCAGCTTAGCGGGCTACTCCTACGAGCAGTACTTC. It translates to CASSLAGYSYEQYF. Complete variable domain (other parts from reference TRBV5-6 and TRBJ2-7): DAGVTQSPTHLIKTRGQQVTLRCSPKSGHDTVSWYQQALGQGPQFIFQYYEEEERQRGNFPDRFSGHQFPNYSSELNVNALLLGDSALYLCASSLAGYSYEQYFGPGTRLTVT.

The V and J genes are TRBV10-2 and TRBJ2-5; D gene ambiguous. Trimming removed 0 bases from V and 5 bases from J, with 13 bases in between. There are 15 residues in the CDR3. Germline values: CDR1 WSHSY, CDR2 SAAADI. For the CDR3, the DNA is TGCGCCAGCAGTGAGTCCGTTGCGCCAATGGAGACCCAGTACTTC. It codes for CASSESVAPMETQYF.

The rearrangement uses TRBV18 and TRBJ1-2; a possible D gene is TRBD1 (5 bases). Germline CDR1 KGHSH, CDR2 LQKENI. Trimming pared 4 bases from V and 3 bases from J, leaving 18 bases between. This CDR3 comprises 16 residues. CDR3 sequence: CASSRDLGVKDYGYTF. DNA of the CDR3: TGTGCCAGCTCACGGGACTTAGGGGTAAAGGACTATGGCTACACCTTC.

The rearrangement uses TRBV7-2 and TRBJ1-1; the match to TRBD1 covers 7 bases. V was clipped by 5 bases and J by 5 bases; unmatched bases: 5. This CDR3 has 13 residues. Germline assignment: CDR1 SGHTA and CDR2 FQGNSA. The CDR3 reads CASSPDRVTEAFF. DNA of the CDR3: TGTGCCAGCAGCCCCGACAGGGTTACTGAAGCTTTCTTT.